The 32 T cell receptor beta chains below come from one sample, sequenced in a study of T cells in Graves' hyperthyroidism and ophthalmopathy. Amplified TCR beta CDR3 regions derived from RNA transcripts. With the HTBI primer set, the TCR CDR3 went through a first round of RT-PCR. TCRdb passed the multiplex PCR reads through MiXCR, listing each CDR3 protein once. The sample lists a few hundred thousand distinct CDR3 sequences, about 18% seen once, with roughly 49% in the top ten. The sample consisted of blood. All receptors come from a woman between 45 and 60 years old with Graves' hyperthyroidism.

This clonotype occurred many times. The chain joins TRBV12-3 or TRBV12-4 to TRBJ2-1; 7 nucleotides line up with TRBD2. This CDR3 region has 16 residues. Trimming took 8 bases from V and 4 from J; bases not matched to a gene: 14. The CDR3 sequence: CASGLSASGVYNEQFF. DNA of the CDR3: TGTGCCAGCGGACTGTCGGCGAGCGGGGTTTACAATGAGCAGTTCTTC.

This clonotype was detected a few times. The V call is TRBV5-1, the J call TRBJ2-1, with 10 bases identical to TRBD1. The V and J ends lost 3 bases and 4 bases, in that order; junction bases with no gene match: 10. This CDR3 has 17 amino acids. Per germline, CDR1 SGHRS and CDR2 YFSETQ. Here the CDR3 reads CASSSRPGDRGYNEQFF. CDR3 nucleotides: TGCGCCAGCAGCTCCCGGCCCGGGGACAGGGGTTACAATGAGCAGTTCTTC. The whole variable domain, remainder taken from reference TRBV5-1 and TRBJ2-1, is KAGVTQTPRYLIKTRGQQVTLSCSPISGHRSVSWYQQTPGQGLQFLFEYFSETQRNKGNFPGRFSGRQFSNSRSEMNVSTLELGDSALYLCASSSRPGDRGYNEQFFGPGTRLTVL.

This clonotype was seen many times. The genes are TRBV2 and TRBJ1-5, with D perhaps TRBD1 (5 bases). Trimming removed 5 bases at V and 6 bases at J, with 14 bases between. Germline lookup yields CDR1 SNHLY and CDR2 FYNNEI. CDR3 length equals 14 residues. CDR3 DNA: TGTGCCAGCAGTACCGGGACCAAGGGTCAGCCCCAGCATTTT. The encoded protein is CASSTGTKGQPQHF. The complete variable domain, with remaining parts taken from reference TRBV2 and TRBJ1-5, reads EPEVTQTPSHQVTQMGQEVILRCVPISNHLYFYWYRQILGQKVEFLVSFYNNEISEKSEIFDDQFSVERPDGSNFTLKIRSTKLEDSAMYFCASSTGTKGQPQHFGDGTRLSIL.

To note about this clonotype: Germline is not matched at one junction end, which may reflect a read error. The chain employs TRBV29-1 and TRBJ1-1; D is undetermined. This CDR3 contains 13 residues. Germline V gives CDR1 SQVTM, CDR2 ANQGSEA. The DNA of the CDR3 is TGCAGCGTTGAGGACCCTATAAACACTGAAGCCTTCTTT. Translated: CSVEDPINTEAFF.

This clonotype was picked up many times. This chain uses TRBV5-1 with TRBJ2-2; the D gene is possibly TRBD1 (5 bases). The CDR3 runs to 12 residues. Germline assignment: CDR1 SGHRS and CDR2 YFSETQ. Trimming left V 6 bases short and J 6 bases short, with 9 bases between. CDR3 bases: TGCGCCAGCAACCAAGGGGCCGGGGAGCTGTTTTTT. Amino acid sequence: CASNQGAGELFF.

This clonotype was counted ten times or more. The genes are TRBV5-1 and TRBJ2-7; D unclear. V was shortened by 0 bases and J by 2 bases, with 12 bases between the two germline ends. The germline CDR1 and CDR2 sequences are SGHRS and YFSETQ. CDR3 length: 15 residues. CDR3 loop: CASSLGLANTYEQYF. CDR3 DNA: TGCGCCAGCAGCTTGGGACTGGCTAATACCTACGAGCAGTACTTC. Full variable domain (outside the CDR3, taken from reference TRBV5-1 and TRBJ2-7): KAGVTQTPRYLIKTRGQQVTLSCSPISGHRSVSWYQQTPGQGLQFLFEYFSETQRNKGNFPGRFSGRQFSNSRSEMNVSTLELGDSALYLCASSLGLANTYEQYFGPGTRLTVT.

This clonotype was seen ten or more times. The V call is TRBV11-2, the J call TRBJ2-1; 8 bases are shared with TRBD2. Germline trimming cut 8 bases from V and 3 bases from J; bases unmatched to any gene: 9. CDR3 length equals 15 residues. Germline CDR1 and CDR2: SGHAT and FQNNGV. The CDR3 reads CASSRTAGDYNEQFF. The CDR3 bases are TGTGCCAGCTCCAGAACAGCGGGGGACTACAATGAGCAGTTCTTC.

This clonotype has a handful of counts. V is TRBV20-1 and J is TRBJ2-1; 13 nucleotides match TRBD2. The V and J ends lost 5 bases and 8 bases, in that order; junction bases with no gene match: 9. The V gene's germline CDR1 is DFQATT and CDR2 SNEGSKA (reference sequence). The CDR3 extends over 15 amino acids. CDR3 loop: CSAGTSGTAGDEQFF. The CDR3 bases are TGCAGTGCTGGGACTAGCGGGACTGCTGGGGATGAGCAGTTCTTC.

This clonotype was picked up many times. The J gene is TRBJ1-1, the V gene TRBV19, with D possibly being TRBD1 (6 bases). This CDR3 contains 17 residues. Germline V gene lookup returns CDR1 LNHDA and CDR2 SQIVND (reference sequence). Deletions cut 5 bases from V and 0 bases from J, with 19 bases between. The CDR3 protein is CASSLGDTRRMNTEAFF. The CDR3 nucleotides are TGTGCCAGTAGTCTCGGGGACACTCGGCGTATGAACACTGAAGCTTTCTTT.

This clonotype was observed a few times. The rearrangement joins TRBV18 to TRBJ1-5; 12 bases agree with TRBD1. This CDR3 comprises 18 residues. The germline V gene encodes CDR1 KGHSH and CDR2 LQKENI. Trimming at V came to 3 bases and at J to 5 bases, leaving 11 bases not matched to a gene. As DNA, the CDR3 is TGTGCCAGCTCACCTCCCGGGACAGGGGGCGGAATGGATCAGCCCCAGCATTTT. Protein product: CASSPPGTGGGMDQPQHF.

This clonotype was recorded a few times. The J gene is TRBJ2-7, the V gene TRBV6-1; D is uncertain. Between the trimmed V and J ends, which lost 5 bases and 5 bases, there was a span of 19 bases. The length of the CDR3 is 15 residues. Germline V gene lookup returns CDR1 MNHNS and CDR2 SASEGT. The CDR3 DNA is TGTGCCAGCAGTCCTTCCCGTTCGGGTATGGACGAGCAGTACTTC. This gives the protein CASSPSRSGMDEQYF.

This clonotype was counted at least ten times. The rearrangement uses TRBV12-3 or TRBV12-4 and TRBJ1-5; the match to TRBD1 covers 9 bases. V shed 4 bases, J shed 6 bases, and the junction held 4 bases outside the gene matches. This CDR3 spans 14 amino acids. CDR3 sequence: CASSSGQGVQPQHF. CDR3 DNA: TGTGCCAGCAGTTCGGGACAGGGTGTTCAGCCCCAGCATTTT.

A note on this clonotype: One end of the junction does not line up with germline, which may come from a read error. The chain carries TRBV5-5 and TRBJ2-2; D is perhaps TRBD2 (6 bases). This CDR3 region has 12 residues. Germline CDR1 and CDR2: SGHKS and YYEKEE (reference sequence). In DNA, the CDR3 is TGTGCCAGCAGCTCCGCTGGAGGGGAACTGTTTTTT. This codes for CASSSAGGELFF.

The gene calls are TRBV29-1 and TRBJ2-6; no definite D call. Trimming shortened V by 1 base and J by 0 bases, and 10 bases separated the two germline ends. Germline V gene sequence: CDR1 SQVTM, CDR2 ANQGSEA. The CDR3 is 16 amino acids. Here the CDR3 DNA reads TGCAGCGTTGAAGTGGGCCGCAGCTCTGGGGCCAACGTCCTGACTTTC. The encoded protein is CSVEVGRSSGANVLTF. The variable domain in full, completed from reference TRBV29-1 and TRBJ2-6, reads SAVISQKPSRDICQRGTSLTIQCQVDSQVTMMFWYRQQPGQSLTLIATANQGSEATYESGFVIDKFPISRPNLTFSTLTVSNMSPEDSSIYLCSVEVGRSSGANVLTFGAGSRLTVL.

Ten or more counts support this clonotype. The chain has TRBV20-1 and TRBJ2-7; 12 bases match TRBD2. This CDR3 is 15 amino acids long. V lost 5 bases and J lost 3; bases outside the gene matches: 8. CDR1 is DFQATT and CDR2 is SNEGSKA in the germline V gene (reference sequence). The DNA for the CDR3 is TGCAGTGCTGGCCTGACTAGCGGGAGTTACTACGAGCAGTACTTC. Protein: CSAGLTSGSYYEQYF.

J is TRBJ2-7 and V is TRBV20-1, with D perhaps matching TRBD2 (6 bases). Germline CDR1 reads DFQATT; CDR2 reads SNEGSKA (reference sequence). The CDR3 runs 13 residues. The ends were cut back, 6 bases at V and 3 bases at J, with 15 bases in the middle. CDR3 protein: CSAPRAGNYEQYF. CDR3 in DNA: TGCAGTGCACCGAGGGCGGGAAACTACGAGCAGTACTTC.

The chain has TRBV24-1 and TRBJ1-4; D uncertain. The germline V gene has CDR1 KGHDR and CDR2 SFDVKD. V was pared by 4 bases and J by 5 bases, with 7 bases between. The CDR3 covers 13 residues. The CDR3 DNA reads TGTGCCACCAGTGACAGCTCGAATGAAAAACTGTTTTTT. Translated, it gives CATSDSSNEKLFF.

This clonotype was recorded a few times. The V and J genes are TRBV29-1 and TRBJ1-1; no definite D call. This CDR3 is built from 13 residues. The V gene's germline CDR1 is SQVTM and CDR2 ANQGSEA. With 0 bases removed from V and 7 bases from J, the gap between germline ends came to 12 bases. The CDR3 loop is CSVEDGPGFEAFF. CDR3 nucleotides: TGCAGCGTTGAAGATGGGCCGGGGTTTGAAGCTTTCTTT.

This clonotype was counted many times. V and J are TRBV7-8 and TRBJ1-4; 7 bases are shared with TRBD1. The CDR3 runs 15 residues. Germline CDR1 reads SGHVS; CDR2 reads FQNEAQ. V was pared by 4 bases and J by 8 bases, with 10 bases of the junction left unmatched. The CDR3 DNA sequence: TGTGCCAGCAGCTCCCCAGAGGGGGCAGGAGAAAAACTGTTTTTT. The encoded protein is CASSSPEGAGEKLFF.

This clonotype was found a few times. This chain links TRBV18 with TRBJ2-1, with 8 nucleotides matching TRBD1. V was clipped by 6 bases and J by 7 bases; unmatched bases: 14. The length of the CDR3 is 16 residues. The germline V gene has CDR1 KGHSH and CDR2 LQKENI. The CDR3 DNA is TGTGCCAGCTCGTACTCCAGGGGGCGCGTTCCGAATGAGCAGTTCTTC. It specifies CASSYSRGRVPNEQFF.

This clonotype occurred many times. One end of the junction is discordant with germline, which a read error may explain. CDR3 region: CASSLWVGGKNTETFF. In nucleotides, the CDR3 is TGTGCCAGCAGTTTATGGGTAGGCGGGAAGAACACTGAAACTTTCTTT. The rearrangement joins TRBV28 to TRBJ1-1; D gene uncertain. The CDR3 is 16 residues long. CDR1 is MDHEN, CDR2 SYDVKM, per germline.

This chain connects TRBV20-1 to TRBJ1-4, with a weak D call TRBD1 (6 bases). Germline CDR1 is DFQATT and CDR2 is SNEGSKA (reference sequence). This CDR3 spans 15 amino acids. Trimming stripped 0 bases from V and 10 bases from J, with 18 bases between. This chain's CDR3 is CSARDPVGGGGKLFF. The CDR3 nucleotides read TGCAGTGCTAGAGACCCCGTCGGCGGGGGCGGAAAACTGTTTTTT.

This rearrangement joins TRBV12-3 or TRBV12-4 to TRBJ1-1, with D maybe TRBD1 (6 bases). V was cut by 5 bases and J by 9 bases, with 25 bases left in between. The CDR3 is made up of 16 amino acids. The CDR3 reads CASSPGQLGRRRQAFF. CDR3 DNA sequence: TGTGCCAGCAGTCCCGGACAGTTGGGCAGAAGGCGTCAAGCTTTCTTT.

The genes are TRBV28 and TRBJ2-5; D is ambiguous. This CDR3 region has 14 residues. From germline, CDR1 is MDHEN and CDR2 SYDVKM. Deletions cut 1 base from V and 0 bases from J, with 6 bases between. Written as DNA, the CDR3 is TGTGCCAGCAGTTTATTTCCGGACCAAGAGACCCAGTACTTC. Encoded protein: CASSLFPDQETQYF.

This clonotype was recorded at least ten times. This chain connects TRBV11-3 to TRBJ2-1, with D perhaps assigned TRBD1 or TRBD2 (5 bases each). CDR3 size: 15 residues. The germline V and J ends were trimmed by 6 bases and 0 bases, with 12 bases remaining between them. CDR1 SGHNT and CDR2 YENEEA come from the germline V gene. The CDR3 region is CASSWDGSSYNEQFF. The CDR3 region has the DNA TGTGCCAGCAGTTGGGACGGCAGCTCCTACAATGAGCAGTTCTTC.

There are many counts of this clonotype. The chain joins TRBV30 to TRBJ2-1; 8 nucleotides match TRBD2. V lost 0 bases and J lost 3; bases outside the gene matches: 4. Germline V gene data show CDR1 as GTSNPN and CDR2 as SVGIG (reference sequence). The CDR3 is 15 residues long. The CDR3 spells CAWSVLRGVYNEQFF. The CDR3 DNA sequence: TGTGCCTGGAGTGTATTGCGGGGGGTCTACAATGAGCAGTTCTTC.

The gene calls are TRBV10-3 and TRBJ2-5; 13 bases match TRBD2. The ends lost 3 bases at V and 5 bases at J; junction bases unmatched: 12. CDR1 and CDR2 from the germline V gene are ENHRY and SYGVKD. The CDR3 has 18 residues. This CDR3 reads CAISELAGTSGNRETQYF. The CDR3 coding sequence is TGTGCCATCAGTGAATTGGCTGGGACTAGCGGGAATCGGGAGACCCAGTACTTC.

J is TRBJ2-5 and V is TRBV30, with 9 bases matching TRBD2. Trimming removed 5 bases from V and 5 bases from J; junction bases left unmatched: 15. This CDR3 region has 16 residues. From germline, CDR1 is GTSNPN and CDR2 SVGIG (reference sequence). The CDR3 is CAWARQGLAPAETQYF. DNA for the CDR3: TGTGCCTGGGCCCGCCAGGGACTAGCTCCCGCCGAGACCCAGTACTTC.

V gene TRBV28 combines with J gene TRBJ2-3; 7 positions agree with TRBD1. The V and J ends lost 6 bases and 4 bases, in that order; junction bases with no gene match: 19. This CDR3 has 18 residues. Germline CDR1 and CDR2: MDHEN and SYDVKM. This chain's CDR3 is CASSSTLGAGGRPDTQYF. CDR3 DNA: TGTGCCAGCAGCTCCACACTTGGGGCAGGGGGACGACCAGATACGCAGTATTTT.

This clonotype was seen only once. V and J are TRBV6-1 and TRBJ1-4, with a tentative D call TRBD1 (6 bases). Germline V gives CDR1 MNHNS, CDR2 SASEGT. This CDR3 has 14 amino acids. V lost 1 base to trimming and J lost 7 bases, with 10 bases between them. CDR3 sequence: CASSEGWGAEKLFF. Written as DNA, the CDR3 is TGTGCCAGCAGTGAAGGGTGGGGGGCTGAAAAACTGTTTTTT.

The table lists this clonotype with a few counts. The chain uses TRBV5-1 and TRBJ2-3; 8 nucleotides line up with TRBD2. The CDR3 is 16 residues long. With 0 bases clipped from V and 4 bases from J, the junction kept 7 bases outside the gene matches. Germline V gives CDR1 SGHRS, CDR2 YFSETQ. This CDR3 is CASSLVLGGVSDTQYF. The CDR3, as DNA: TGCGCCAGCAGCTTGGTCCTCGGGGGGGTCTCAGATACGCAGTATTTT.

In this sample, this clonotype turned up a few times. The chain joins TRBV4-1 to TRBJ2-3, with a weak D call TRBD2 (6 bases). There are 13 residues in the CDR3. Germline CDR1 is MGHRA and CDR2 is YSYEKL. Deletions cut 4 bases from V and 10 bases from J, with 15 bases between. The CDR3 DNA reads as TGCGCCAGCAGCCCGGAGACTAGTCATGCGCAGTATTTT. Translated, it gives CASSPETSHAQYF.